One and the same sample provided the 4 T cell receptor beta chains below, sequenced in a study of blood T cell repertoires in COVID-19. Profiling relied on immunoSEQ multiplex PCR, and the TCRdb table lists in-frame clones only, not all of them. The table records a few hundred thousand clones, 65% to 90% of them present only once. Sequenced: peripheral blood. These receptors were taken from a woman between 45 and 60 years old with acute or convalescent COVID-19.

V is TRBV2 and J is TRBJ2-1; TRBD2 agrees at 10 bases. J was trimmed by 8 bases and V by 4 bases; bases with no gene match: 8. The CDR3 is 15 amino acids. Germline loops: CDR1 SNHLY, CDR2 FYNNEI. This CDR3 is CASSGHLAGDYEQFF. In DNA form, the CDR3 reads TGTGCCAGCAGTGGACACCTAGCGGGGGACTATGAGCAGTTCTTC.

This rearrangement joins TRBV12-2 to TRBJ1-5. TRBV12-2 is tagged as a pseudogene. This CDR3 is 14 amino acids long. The CDR3 sequence is CASRWDAGDQPQHF. In DNA form, the CDR3 reads TGTGCAAGTCGCTGGGACGCGGGGGATCAGCCCCAGCATTTT.

This chain links TRBV28 with TRBJ1-2, with a weak D call TRBD1 (6 bases). The CDR3 runs to 13 residues. The germline V and J ends were trimmed by 7 bases and 0 bases, with 9 bases remaining between them. CDR1 is MDHEN, CDR2 SYDVKM, per germline. In DNA form, the CDR3 reads TGTGCCAGCACAGGGGCGCCTAACTATGGCTACACCTTC. Translated: CASTGAPNYGYTF.

The V gene is TRBV2, the J gene TRBJ1-1; D unresolved. CDR1 and CDR2 (germline): SNHLY, FYNNEI. The V gene lost 9 bases and the J gene lost 5 bases, with 16 bases spanning the gap. The length of the CDR3 is 13 residues. The CDR3 spells CASFPEGGTEAFF. As DNA, the CDR3 is TGTGCCAGTTTCCCAGAAGGAGGGACTGAAGCTTTCTTT.